This section outlines one TCR beta chain sequence together with its context. The antigen remains unidentified. Sample barcodes and UMIs were carried by the TCR alpha and TCR beta cDNA libraries that 5'RACE generated with constant-segment primers. TCRdb independently ran MiXCR on the 5' RACE reads; one entry per CDR3 protein. Of around 250,000 distinct CDR3 sequences in the sample, around 15% were seen once. These data belong to a study of T-cell memory formation after mild COVID-19. The study, taken as a whole, reports: Nothing showed for sure that second-wave clones peaking on day 37 were SARS-CoV-2 specific.

The material sequenced was PBMCs or a T cell subset sorted from them (not recorded which). This sequence was found in a man aged 18-30 years who had mild COVID-19 (a few samples of this study predate the infection). Cell type and time point are not known.

The CDR3 loop is CSARARGGYGTDTQYF. CDR3 nucleotides: TGCAGTGCTAGGGCTCGGGGGGGGTATGGCACAGATACGCAGTATTTT. The V call is TRBV20-1, the J call TRBJ2-3, with TRBD2 matching 8 bases. J lost 1 base, V lost 3 bases, and 9 bases had no gene match. The CDR3 totals 16 residues. Germline CDR1 is DFQATT and CDR2 is SNEGSKA (reference sequence).